A selection of T cell receptor beta chains follows, all from one sample in a study of T-cell memory formation after mild COVID-19. TCRdb used MiXCR to reprocess the 5' RACE reads, holding one entry per CDR3 protein. The table records around 340,000 distinct CDR3 sequences, about 16% of them present only once. The source material was PBMCs or a T cell subset sorted from them (not recorded which). Receptor source: a man in his late teens or twenties who had mild COVID-19 (a few samples of this study predate the infection). Cell type and time point are not known. CDR3s include the opening cysteine and the closing phenylalanine or tryptophan. D genes are given only for firm matches. Clone size is given for some rows only: seen once, a few or many times, or a class if the clone is expanded.

D gene,clone size,V gene,J gene,CDR3 DNA,CDR3 protein
NA,NA,TRBV13,TRBJ2-1,TGTGCCAGCAGCTCGGGCAGCAGTGAGCAGTTCTTC,CASSSGSSEQFF
NA,NA,TRBV2,TRBJ1-6,TGTGCCAGCAGCCCCCTGGCCGGGAATTCACCCCTCCACTTT,CASSPLAGNSPLHF
NA,NA,TRBV4-1,TRBJ1-2,TGCGCCAGCAGCCAAGACGGCACGTATGGCTACACCTTC,CASSQDGTYGYTF
NA,NA,TRBV7-2,TRBJ1-2,TGTGCCAGCAGCTTAGGCGGGGAGGGGGAGTATGGCTACACCTTC,CASSLGGEGEYGYTF
NA,many,TRBV5-1,TRBJ1-2,TGCGCCAGCAGCTTGGGGCCAGGCAACTATGGCTACACCTTC,CASSLGPGNYGYTF
NA,NA,TRBV20-1,TRBJ2-5,TGCAGTGCTAGATGGGGGATCCAAGAGACCCAGTACTTC,CSARWGIQETQYF
TRBD1,many,TRBV28,TRBJ2-1,TGTGCCAGCAGTTCCTGGACAGGGGGCGGGAATGAGCAGTTCTTC,CASSSWTGGGNEQFF
NA,many,TRBV12-3/TRBV12-4,TRBJ1-1,TGTGCCAGCAGTTTGGACGGAGGAAACACTGAAGCTTTCTTT,CASSLDGGNTEAFF
NA,few,TRBV7-2,TRBJ1-6,TGTGCCAGCAGCTTAGAAGGGCAAGGGAGGGCACCCCTCCACTTT,CASSLEGQGRAPLHF
TRBD1,NA,TRBV19,TRBJ1-1,TGTGCCAGTAGTATACGCAGGGGGCTTGTGAACACTGAAGCTTTCTTT,CASSIRRGLVNTEAFF
TRBD1,many,TRBV4-1,TRBJ2-3,TGCGCCAGCAGCCAAGAGGGACAGGCTACAGATACGCAGTATTTT,CASSQEGQATDTQYF
NA,few,TRBV12-3/TRBV12-4,TRBJ2-7,TGTGCCAGCAGTTTTTCAAGCGAGCAGTACTTC,CASSFSSEQYF
NA,few,TRBV5-1,TRBJ2-7,TGCGCCAGCAGCTTGACGGGGGAACGATCCTACGAGCAGTACTTC,CASSLTGERSYEQYF
TRBD2,NA,TRBV20-1,TRBJ2-1,TGCAGTGCTAGAGATCCGGCTAGCGGGGGAGGTGAGGAGCAGTTCTTC,CSARDPASGGGEEQFF
TRBD1,NA,TRBV12-3/TRBV12-4,TRBJ1-2,TGTGCCAGCAGTTTAGAGACAGGGTTCTATGGCTACACCTTC,CASSLETGFYGYTF
TRBD1,many,TRBV4-1,TRBJ2-2,TGCGCCAGCAGCGCAAGACCGGACAGGGGCGGCGGGGAGCTGTTTTTT,CASSARPDRGGGELFF
TRBD1,NA,TRBV2,TRBJ2-1,TGTGCCAGCAGTGTCTCCGGGACAGGACTCTACAATGAGCAGTTCTTC,CASSVSGTGLYNEQFF
NA,many,TRBV13,TRBJ2-7,TGTGCCAGCAGCTTAGTGATAAGGGACGAGCAGTACTTC,CASSLVIRDEQYF
TRBD2,few,TRBV7-9,TRBJ2-1,TGTGCCAGCAGCTTAGTCTATGGACTAGCGGGGGGGCCTGAGCAGTTCTTC,CASSLVYGLAGGPEQFF
NA,few,TRBV4-3,TRBJ2-1,TGCGCCAGCAGCCAAGACCCGTGGGGGGCCGTCGGGGGTGAGCAGTTCTTC,CASSQDPWGAVGGEQFF
TRBD1,NA,TRBV12-3/TRBV12-4,TRBJ1-6,TGTGCCAGCAGTTATTACAGGGGAGGTAATTCACCCCTCCACTTT,CASSYYRGGNSPLHF
TRBD2,few,TRBV20-1,TRBJ2-1,TGCAGTGCCACAACTAGCGGGGGGCCCCTCTCCTACAATGAGCAGTTCTTC,CSATTSGGPLSYNEQFF
TRBD1,few,TRBV6-5,TRBJ1-6,TGTGCCAGCAGACCGAGGGGGACAGGGTACAATTCACCCCTCCACTTT,CASRPRGTGYNSPLHF
NA,few,TRBV12-3/TRBV12-4,TRBJ1-3,TGTGCCAGCAGCCGGTCTAGCTCTGGAAACACCATATATTTT,CASSRSSSGNTIYF
TRBD2,NA,TRBV9,TRBJ2-1,TGTGCCAGCAGCGTAGCGGGGGGTCCGAATGAGCAGTTCTTC,CASSVAGGPNEQFF
NA,NA,TRBV5-1,TRBJ2-5,TGCGCCAGCAGCATACCGGGACGGGGGGAGACCCAGTACTTC,CASSIPGRGETQYF
NA,few,TRBV7-8,TRBJ2-1,TGTGCCAGCAGCCCAGCTACTGGGGCCAATGAGCAGTTCTTC,CASSPATGANEQFF
TRBD2,NA,TRBV9,TRBJ2-7,TGTGCCAGCAGCGATGGACTAGCGGGGGGGTACGAGCAGTACTTC,CASSDGLAGGYEQYF
NA,NA,TRBV7-9,TRBJ1-2,TGTGCCAGCAGCTTAGAACGGGGGCTGTATGGCTACACCTTC,CASSLERGLYGYTF
NA,few,TRBV20-1,TRBJ1-1,TGCAGTGCCCCACCGGGACATTGGAACACTGAAGCTTTCTTT,CSAPPGHWNTEAFF
NA,NA,TRBV12-3/TRBV12-4,TRBJ2-1,TGTGCCAGCACCATCATCACTGCCTCGGAGCAGTTCTTC,CASTIITASEQFF
NA,NA,TRBV4-1,TRBJ2-2,TGCGCCAGCAGCCATCCGGACTTCACCGGGGAGCTGTTTTTT,CASSHPDFTGELFF
TRBD2,few,TRBV5-4,TRBJ2-3,TGTGCCAGCAGCGGGGGGACTAGCGGTTCGCGAGATACGCAGTATTTT,CASSGGTSGSRDTQYF
NA,few,TRBV2,TRBJ2-1,TGTGCCAGCAGTCCCCATGGGACATTAGCAGGAGAGCAGTTCTTC,CASSPHGTLAGEQFF
TRBD1,NA,TRBV30,TRBJ2-2,TGTGCCACCGAACAGGGGGCGCCGGGGGAGCTGTTTTTT,CATEQGAPGELFF
TRBD1,many,TRBV5-1,TRBJ2-5,TGCGCCAGCAGCTTGGCCTTGCGACAGGGGGCTGGACAGACCCAGTACTTC,CASSLALRQGAGQTQYF
TRBD2,NA,TRBV12-3/TRBV12-4,TRBJ2-2,TGTGCCAGCAGTGACTCTAGCGGGGGGACGAACACCGGGGAGCTGTTTTTT,CASSDSSGGTNTGELFF